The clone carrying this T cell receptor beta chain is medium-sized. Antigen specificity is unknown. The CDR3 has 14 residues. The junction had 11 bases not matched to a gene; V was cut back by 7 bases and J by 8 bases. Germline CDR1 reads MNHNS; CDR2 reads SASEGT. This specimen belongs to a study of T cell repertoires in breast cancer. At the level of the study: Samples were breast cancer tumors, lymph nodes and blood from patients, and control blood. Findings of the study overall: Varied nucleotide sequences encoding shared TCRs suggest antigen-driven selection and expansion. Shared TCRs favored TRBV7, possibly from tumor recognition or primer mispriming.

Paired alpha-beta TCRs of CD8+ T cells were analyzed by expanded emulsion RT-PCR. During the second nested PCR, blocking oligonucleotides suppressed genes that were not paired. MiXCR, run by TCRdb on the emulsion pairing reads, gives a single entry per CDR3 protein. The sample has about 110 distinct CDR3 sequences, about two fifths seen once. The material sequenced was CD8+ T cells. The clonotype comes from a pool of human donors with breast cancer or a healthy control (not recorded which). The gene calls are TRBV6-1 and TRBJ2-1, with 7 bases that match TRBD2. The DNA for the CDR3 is TGTGCCAGCAATGGGAGGGCCATTAACGATGAGCAGTTCTTC. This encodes CASNGRAINDEQFF.